The clone carrying this TCR beta chain was counted a few times. This record belongs to a study of type 1 and type 2 diabetes patients. The wider study: The cohort mixed type 1 diabetes, type 2 diabetes and nondiabetic donors.

The PCR template was genomic DNA. A primer set of 30 forward and 13 reverse primers amplified the CDR3. TCRdb re-derived calls from the multiplex PCR reads in MiXCR, one entry per CDR3 protein. The repertoire has a few hundred thousand distinct CDR3 sequences, over 45% of them found once; the top ten carry around 13%. Standard classification criteria confirmed type 1 or type 2 diabetes in all patients. V shed 4 bases and J shed 1 base, with 8 bases lying between them. The length of the CDR3 is 13 residues. Germline CDR1 is GTSNPN and CDR2 is SVGIG (reference sequence). The TCR was taken from a man younger than 35 with type 2 diabetes. Sequencing input: peripheral blood mononuclear cells (PBMCs). The chain is built from TRBV30 and TRBJ1-5; a possible D gene is TRBD1 (5 bases). CDR3 nucleotide sequence: TGTGCCTGGAATCGGGGGAGCAATCAGCCCCAGCATTTT. It encodes CAWNRGSNQPQHF. Based on the CDR3 plus reference TRBV30 and TRBJ1-5, the full variable domain is SQTIHQWPATLVQPVGSPLSLECTVEGTSNPNLYWYRQAAGRGLQLLFYSVGIGQISSEVPQNLSASRPQDRQFILSSKKLLLSDSGFYLCAWNRGSNQPQHFGDGTRLSIL.